The T cell receptor beta chain under discussion was sequenced for a study of OX40 agonist ivuxolimab in advanced cancers. As regards this clone: What it binds is unknown.

Study observations and caveats: Determination of antigen specificity was not performed for the expanded peripheral T cells. Clonal expansion among partial responders at 0.1-3.0 mg/kg ranked near the lowest.

The CDR3 has 15 amino acids. V gave up 3 bases and J gave up 7 bases, with 15 bases separating them. CDR1 MGHRA and CDR2 YSYEKL come from the germline V gene. Repertoires were generated with immunoSEQ multiplex PCR, while TCRdb's copy carries only in-frame clones and drops some. The sample consists of about 70,000 clones, about 93% of them appearing once. V usage is TRBV4-1 and J usage is TRBJ1-4, with D maybe TRBD1 (5 bases). This clonotype was obtained from an adult with an advanced solid tumor such as melanoma, head and neck, liver or kidney cancer. The sequences come from CD4+ or CD8+ T cells sorted from blood, collected in a trial of the OX40 agonist ivuxolimab. This CDR3 is CASSHLQGAREKLFF. As DNA, the CDR3 is TGCGCCAGCAGCCACCTACAAGGGGCGCGTGAAAAACTGTTTTTT.